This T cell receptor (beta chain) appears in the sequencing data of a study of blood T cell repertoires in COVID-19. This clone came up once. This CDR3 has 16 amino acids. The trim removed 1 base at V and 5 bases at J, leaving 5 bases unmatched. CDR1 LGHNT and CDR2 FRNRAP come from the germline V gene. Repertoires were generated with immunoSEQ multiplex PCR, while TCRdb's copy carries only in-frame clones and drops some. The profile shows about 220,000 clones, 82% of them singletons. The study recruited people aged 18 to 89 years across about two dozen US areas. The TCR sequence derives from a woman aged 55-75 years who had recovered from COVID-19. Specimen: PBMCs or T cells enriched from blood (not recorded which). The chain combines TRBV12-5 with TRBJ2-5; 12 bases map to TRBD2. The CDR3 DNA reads TGTGCTAGTGGTTTGGAACAGACTAGCGGGGGTGAGACCCAGTACTTC. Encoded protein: CASGLEQTSGGETQYF.